Shown below are 8 T cell receptor beta chains from a single sample sequenced in a study of T cells after yellow fever vaccination. Each CDR3 protein gets one entry after TCRdb re-called the 5' RACE reads with MiXCR. The sample shows some 120,000 distinct CDR3 sequences, roughly 8.9% of them seen only once. Sample: CD8+ T cells sorted from PBMCs, taken 45 days after the yellow fever booster vaccination. All receptors derive from a man aged 25 to 40 who received the YFV17D yellow fever vaccine.

This clonotype came up a few times. The chain is built from TRBV10-3 and TRBJ2-5, with 7 bases identical to TRBD2. Germline trimming cut 9 bases from V and 5 bases from J; bases unmatched to any gene: 9. CDR3 length: 13 amino acids. CDR1 is ENHRY and CDR2 is SYGVKD in the germline V gene. Here the CDR3 DNA reads TGTGCCATAGGGCGGGAGCGGAGGGAGACCCAGTACTTC. This gives the protein CAIGRERRETQYF.

V is TRBV19 and J is TRBJ2-2; D gene unclear. This CDR3 is 16 amino acids long. Trimming removed 2 bases from V and 6 bases from J, with 16 bases in between. Germline CDR1 reads LNHDA; CDR2 reads SQIVND (reference sequence). CDR3 sequence (DNA): TGTGCCAGTAGTATAACCTCTCCGCCCTATCCCGGGGAGCTGTTTTTT. Translated: CASSITSPPYPGELFF.

This clonotype was counted at least ten times. J is TRBJ2-2 and V is TRBV20-1; 8 positions match TRBD1. Trimming took 5 bases from V and 3 from J; bases not matched to a gene: 5. The CDR3 loop spans 14 amino acids. Germline V CDR1 and CDR2: DFQATT, SNEGSKA (reference sequence). CDR3 nucleotide sequence: TGCAGTGCTCAGGGGGCTAGAGACACCGGGGAGCTGTTTTTT. Its translation is CSAQGARDTGELFF.

This clonotype was found many times. The CDR3 spells CASTDSPTYGYTF. CDR3 coding DNA: TGTGCCAGCACTGACAGTCCTACCTATGGCTACACCTTC. The rearrangement links TRBV6-2 or TRBV6-3 to TRBJ1-2; D is perhaps TRBD1 (5 bases). Trimming cost V 7 bases and J 4 bases, with 13 bases left between them. The CDR3 totals 13 residues. CDR1 is MNHEY, CDR2 SVGEGT, per germline.

This clonotype was seen ten or more times. The DNA for the CDR3 is TGTGCCAGCAGGCTCGGACAGCGCACTGAAGCTTTCTTT. Amino acid sequence: CASRLGQRTEAFF. The genes are TRBV12-3 or TRBV12-4 and TRBJ1-1; maybe TRBD1 (6 bases). The CDR3 covers 13 residues. Trimming took off 6 bases at V and 4 bases at J, with 12 bases between the two ends.

This clonotype has a handful of counts. The chain employs TRBV20-1 and TRBJ2-1; D gene ambiguous. This CDR3 comprises 13 residues. Trimming removed 5 bases from V and 3 bases from J, with 11 bases in between. Germline V gives CDR1 DFQATT, CDR2 SNEGSKA (reference sequence). The CDR3 DNA follows: TGCAGTGCTCTCTTGACTGACTACAATGAGCAGTTCTTC. Translating gives CSALLTDYNEQFF.

This clonotype was detected a few times. V and J are TRBV15 and TRBJ2-7; no clear D. Germline CDR1 and CDR2: LNHNV and YYDKDF (reference sequence). This CDR3 has 13 amino acids. V lost 1 base and J lost 4, with 8 bases in between. The CDR3 DNA reads as TGTGCCACCAGCAGAGTGACACGTTACGAGCAGTACTTC. Translation gives CATSRVTRYEQYF.

This clonotype was counted many times. This chain uses TRBV6-2 or TRBV6-3 with TRBJ1-1; 8 bases line up with TRBD1. The CDR3 is 14 residues long. V trimming: 8 bases; J trimming: 0 bases; junction bases outside the gene matches: 5. Per the germline V gene, CDR1 is MNHEY and CDR2 is SVGEGT. In DNA, the CDR3 is TGTGCCAGCGCAAGGGACAGGCTGAACACTGAAGCTTTCTTT. This encodes CASARDRLNTEAFF.